Listed below are T cell receptor beta chains from one sample, sequenced in a study of T cells after yellow fever vaccination. TCRdb re-analysed the 5' RACE reads in MiXCR, keeping a single row per CDR3 protein. The data show approximately 550,000 distinct CDR3 sequences, around 21% seen once. This sample comprised PBMCs, obtained 15 days after the yellow fever booster vaccination. Receptor source: a man aged 25 to 40 who received the YFV17D yellow fever vaccine. CDR3s include the opening cysteine and the closing phenylalanine or tryptophan. A D gene is named only where the DNA matches it firmly. Where a row states a size, it is once, few, many or the class of an expanded clone; other rows omit it.

>TRBJ2-2|.|TRBV6-5|few
TGTGCCAGCAGTTACTCCGGGCTCGCCGGGGAGCTGTTTTTT
CASSYSGLAGELFF
>TRBJ2-7|TRBD2|TRBV20-1|.
TGCAGTGCTAGACGGGAGGGCCTCTACGAGCAGTACTTC
CSARREGLYEQYF
>TRBJ2-5|.|TRBV20-1|once
TGCAGTGCCAAGAAAGAGACCCAGTACTTC
CSAKKETQYF
>TRBJ2-3|.|TRBV12-3/TRBV12-4|.
TGTGCCAGCAGTTTCCGGTGGGGCACAGAGCCAGATACGCAGTATTTT
CASSFRWGTEPDTQYF
>TRBJ1-1|.|TRBV3-1|.
TGTGCCAGCAGCCGCGGCTGGGTGGGGAACACTGAAGCTTTCTTT
CASSRGWVGNTEAFF
>TRBJ2-7|.|TRBV11-2|.
TGTGCCAGCAGCCAACGGGAGTTCTCCTACGAGCAGTACTTC
CASSQREFSYEQYF
>TRBJ2-3|.|TRBV12-3/TRBV12-4|.
TGTGCCAGCAGTCGGAGACCAACCACAGATACGCAGTATTTT
CASSRRPTTDTQYF
>TRBJ2-7|TRBD2|TRBV30|.
TGTGCCTGGAGCCACTCACACGGGAGGGAGTACTTC
CAWSHSHGREYF
>TRBJ2-5|.|TRBV24-1|.
TGTGCCACCAGTCACGGCCAAGAGACCCAGTACTTC
CATSHGQETQYF
>TRBJ2-5|.|TRBV7-9|.
TGTGCCAGCAGCAAAGTCCCCAGGGGACGGGAGACCCAGTACTTC
CASSKVPRGRETQYF
>TRBJ2-1|TRBD2|TRBV7-9|.
TGTGCCAGCAGTCCAGGGGCGGGAGGATACTACAATGAGCAGTTCTTC
CASSPGAGGYYNEQFF
>TRBJ2-1|TRBD1|TRBV20-1|few
TGCAGTGCTAGAGATGACCGACAGGGCCCCTACAATGAGCAGTTCTTC
CSARDDRQGPYNEQFF
>TRBJ2-2|.|TRBV10-3|.
TGTGCCATCAGTCAAAACAAGGGGGGACAGCTGAACACCGGGGAGCTGTTTTTT
CAISQNKGGQLNTGELFF
>TRBJ2-5|.|TRBV5-1|.
TGCGCCAGCAGCAGCCCGAGGGAGGAGACCCAGTACTTC
CASSSPREETQYF
>TRBJ2-7|TRBD1|TRBV6-2/TRBV6-3|.
TGTGCCAGCAGTTTTCTCCCGGACAGGGCAGACGAGCAGTACTTC
CASSFLPDRADEQYF
>TRBJ1-4|TRBD1|TRBV28|.
TGTGCCAGCAGTTTGGGACAGGGCGTGTTTTTT
CASSLGQGVFF
>TRBJ1-2|TRBD1|TRBV5-1|.
TGCGCCAGCAGCTTGGCCGGGACAGCCTATGGCTACACCTTC
CASSLAGTAYGYTF
>TRBJ2-7|.|TRBV20-1|few
TGCAGTGCTAGACTGAGCAGCTCCTACGAGCAGTACTTC
CSARLSSSYEQYF
>TRBJ2-4|TRBD2|TRBV25-1|.
TGTGCCAGCAGTGACGGGACTAGCGGGACAGTAGCCAAAAACATTCAGTACTTC
CASSDGTSGTVAKNIQYF
>TRBJ1-3|TRBD1|TRBV20-1|few
TGCAGTGCTAGAGATCCCAGGGGGCGAGGAAACACCATATATTTT
CSARDPRGRGNTIYF
>TRBJ2-3|TRBD2|TRBV9|few
TGTGCCAGCAGCGGACCCGGGACTAAAGATACGCAGTATTTT
CASSGPGTKDTQYF
>TRBJ2-7|.|TRBV12-3/TRBV12-4|.
TGTGCCAGCAGCCTAACGGCCCCCTACGAGCAGTACTTC
CASSLTAPYEQYF
>TRBJ2-6|TRBD2|TRBV4-3|.
TGCGCCAGCAGCCAAGATCTGGGGAGGGGTGTATGGACCAACGTCCTGACTTTC
CASSQDLGRGVWTNVLTF
>TRBJ2-2|.|TRBV6-1|few
TGTGCCAGCAGGCCCCCCGGGGCGGGCACCGGGGAGCTGTTTTTT
CASRPPGAGTGELFF
>TRBJ1-4|TRBD1|TRBV29-1|.
TGCAGCGTTAGGGAGGGGGCGTTTGAAAAACTGTTTTTT
CSVREGAFEKLFF
>TRBJ2-2|.|TRBV5-1|few
TGCGCCAGCAGCATAGACAGGTCCGGGGAGCTGTTTTTT
CASSIDRSGELFF
>TRBJ1-2|.|TRBV5-1|.
TGCGCCAGCAGCATGGATGCCACGATTTATGGCTACACCTTC
CASSMDATIYGYTF
>TRBJ2-1|TRBD1|TRBV7-2|few
TGTGCCAGCAGCTGGGACAGGGCGAACTACAATGAGCAGTTCTTC
CASSWDRANYNEQFF
>TRBJ2-7|.|TRBV6-2/TRBV6-3|.
TGTGCCAGCAGTACAGAAAACTCCTACGAGCAGTACTTC
CASSTENSYEQYF
>TRBJ2-7|TRBD2|TRBV7-9|few
TGTGCCAGCAGCGTCCTAGCGGGGAGTCACGAGCAGTACTTC
CASSVLAGSHEQYF
>TRBJ2-5|TRBD2|TRBV9|.
TGTGCCAGCAGCGGGGAGGCGGGAGAAGAGACCCAGTACTTC
CASSGEAGEETQYF
>TRBJ2-2|TRBD2|TRBV3-1|.
TGTGCCAGCAGTTATAGACTAGCGGAGCGCACCGGGGAGCTGTTTTTT
CASSYRLAERTGELFF